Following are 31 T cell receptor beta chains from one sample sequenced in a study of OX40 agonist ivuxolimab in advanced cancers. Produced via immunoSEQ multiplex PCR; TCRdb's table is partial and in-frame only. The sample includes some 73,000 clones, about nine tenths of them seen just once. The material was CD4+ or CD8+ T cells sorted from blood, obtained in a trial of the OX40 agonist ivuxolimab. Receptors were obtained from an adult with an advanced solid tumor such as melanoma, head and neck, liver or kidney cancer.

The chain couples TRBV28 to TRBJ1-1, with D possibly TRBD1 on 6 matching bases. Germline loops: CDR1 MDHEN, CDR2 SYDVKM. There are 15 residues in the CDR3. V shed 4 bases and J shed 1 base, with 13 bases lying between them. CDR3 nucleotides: TGTGCCAGCAGTTCCCCGGGACATCCGAACACTGAAGCTTTCTTT. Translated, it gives CASSSPGHPNTEAFF. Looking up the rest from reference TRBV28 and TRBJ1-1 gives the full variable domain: DVKVTQSSRYLVKRTGEKVFLECVQDMDHENMFWYRQDPGLGLRLIYFSYDVKMKEKGDIPEGYSVSREKKERFSLILESASTNQTSMYLCASSSPGHPNTEAFFGQGTRLTVV.

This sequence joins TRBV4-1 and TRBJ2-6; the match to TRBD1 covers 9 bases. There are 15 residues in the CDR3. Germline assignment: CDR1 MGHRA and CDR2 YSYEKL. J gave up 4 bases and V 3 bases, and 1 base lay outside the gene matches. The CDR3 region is CASSQGTGGANVLTF. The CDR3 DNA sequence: TGCGCCAGCAGCCAGGGGACAGGGGGGGCCAACGTCCTGACTTTC.

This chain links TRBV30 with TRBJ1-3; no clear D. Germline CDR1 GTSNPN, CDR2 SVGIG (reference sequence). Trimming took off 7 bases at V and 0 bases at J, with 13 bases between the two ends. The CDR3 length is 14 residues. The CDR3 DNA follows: TGTGCCTTCCTCGCTCAAACCTCTGGAAACACCATATATTTT. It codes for CAFLAQTSGNTIYF.

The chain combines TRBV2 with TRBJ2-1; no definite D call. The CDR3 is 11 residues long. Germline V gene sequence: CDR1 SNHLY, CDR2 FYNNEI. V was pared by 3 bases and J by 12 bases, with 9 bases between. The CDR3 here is CASSETLGQFF. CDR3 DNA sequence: TGTGCCAGCAGTGAGACCCTTGGGCAGTTCTTC.

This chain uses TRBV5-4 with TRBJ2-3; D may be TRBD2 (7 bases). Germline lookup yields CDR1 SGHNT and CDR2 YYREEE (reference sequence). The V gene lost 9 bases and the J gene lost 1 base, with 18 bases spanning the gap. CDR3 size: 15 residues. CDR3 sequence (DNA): TGTGCCACCGGGGGGCGGGAGTCTGGCACAGATACGCAGTATTTT. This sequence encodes CATGGRESGTDTQYF. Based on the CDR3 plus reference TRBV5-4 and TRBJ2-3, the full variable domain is ETGVTQSPTHLIKTRGQQVTLRCSSQSGHNTVSWYQQALGQGPQFIFQYYREEENGRGNFPPRFSGLQFPNYSSELNVNALELDDSALYLCATGGRESGTDTQYFGPGTRLTVL.

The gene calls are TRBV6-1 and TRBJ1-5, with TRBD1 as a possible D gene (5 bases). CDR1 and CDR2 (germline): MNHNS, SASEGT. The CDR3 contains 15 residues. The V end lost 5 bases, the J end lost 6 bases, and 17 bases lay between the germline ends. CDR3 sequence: CASSSIPGTTQPQHF. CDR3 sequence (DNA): TGTGCCAGCAGTAGCATTCCCGGGACTACTCAGCCCCAGCATTTT.

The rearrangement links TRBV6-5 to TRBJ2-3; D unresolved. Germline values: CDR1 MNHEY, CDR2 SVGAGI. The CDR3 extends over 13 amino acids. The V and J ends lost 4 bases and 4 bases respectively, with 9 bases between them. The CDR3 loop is CASSSVAADTQYF. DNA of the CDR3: TGTGCCAGCAGTTCGGTTGCGGCAGATACGCAGTATTTT.

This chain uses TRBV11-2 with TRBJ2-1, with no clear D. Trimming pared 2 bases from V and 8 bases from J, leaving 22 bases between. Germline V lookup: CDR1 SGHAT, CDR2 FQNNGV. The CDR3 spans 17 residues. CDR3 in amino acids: CASSLRSRGRGAYEQFF. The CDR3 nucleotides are TGTGCCAGCAGCTTAAGATCCCGCGGACGCGGCGCTTATGAGCAGTTCTTC.

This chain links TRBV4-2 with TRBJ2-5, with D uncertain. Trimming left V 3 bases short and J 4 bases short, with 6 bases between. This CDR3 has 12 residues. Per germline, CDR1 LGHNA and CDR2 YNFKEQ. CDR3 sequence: CASSHIRETQYF. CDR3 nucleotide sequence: TGTGCCAGCAGCCATATTAGAGAGACCCAGTACTTC.

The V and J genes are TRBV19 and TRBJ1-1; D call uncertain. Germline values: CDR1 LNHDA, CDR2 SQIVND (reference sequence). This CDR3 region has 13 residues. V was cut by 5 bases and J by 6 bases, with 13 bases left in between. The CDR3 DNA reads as TGTGCCAGTAGTTCCTCACTTAACGCTGAAGCTTTCTTT. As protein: CASSSSLNAEAFF.

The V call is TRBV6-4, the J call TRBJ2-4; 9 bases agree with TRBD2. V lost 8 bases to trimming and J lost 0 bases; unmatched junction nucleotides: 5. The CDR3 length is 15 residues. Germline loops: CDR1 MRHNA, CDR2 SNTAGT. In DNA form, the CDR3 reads TGTGCCAGCCGGACTAGCGAGATAGCCAAAAACATTCAGTACTTC. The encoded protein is CASRTSEIAKNIQYF.

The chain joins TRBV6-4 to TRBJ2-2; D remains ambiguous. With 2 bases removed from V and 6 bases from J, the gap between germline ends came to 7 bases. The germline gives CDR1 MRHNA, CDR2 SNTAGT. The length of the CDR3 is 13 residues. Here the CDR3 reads CASSDGSPGELFF. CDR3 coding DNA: TGTGCCAGCAGTGACGGTAGCCCCGGGGAGCTGTTTTTT.

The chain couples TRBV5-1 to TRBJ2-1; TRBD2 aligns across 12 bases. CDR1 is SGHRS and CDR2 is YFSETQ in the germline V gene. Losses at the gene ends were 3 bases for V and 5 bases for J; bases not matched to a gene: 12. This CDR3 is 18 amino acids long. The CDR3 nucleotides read TGCGCCAGCAGCTCGGGGGGGACTAGCGGGCCTTGGGACAATGAGCAGTTCTTC. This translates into CASSSGGTSGPWDNEQFF. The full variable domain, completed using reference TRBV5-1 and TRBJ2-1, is KAGVTQTPRYLIKTRGQQVTLSCSPISGHRSVSWYQQTPGQGLQFLFEYFSETQRNKGNFPGRFSGRQFSNSRSEMNVSTLELGDSALYLCASSSGGTSGPWDNEQFFGPGTRLTVL.

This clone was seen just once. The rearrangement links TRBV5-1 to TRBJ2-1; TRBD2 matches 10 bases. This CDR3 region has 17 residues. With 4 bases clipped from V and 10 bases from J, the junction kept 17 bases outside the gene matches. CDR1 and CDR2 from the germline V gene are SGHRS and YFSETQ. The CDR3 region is CASSLSGLAEGLREQFF. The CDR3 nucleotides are TGCGCCAGCAGCCTCTCCGGACTAGCGGAGGGCCTTAGAGAGCAGTTCTTC.

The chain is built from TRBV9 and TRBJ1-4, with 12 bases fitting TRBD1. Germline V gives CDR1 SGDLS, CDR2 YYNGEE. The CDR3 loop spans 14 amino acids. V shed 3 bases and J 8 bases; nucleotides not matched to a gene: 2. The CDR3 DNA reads TGTGCCAGCAGCGAAGGGACAGGGGGCGAAAAACTGTTTTTT. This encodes CASSEGTGGEKLFF.

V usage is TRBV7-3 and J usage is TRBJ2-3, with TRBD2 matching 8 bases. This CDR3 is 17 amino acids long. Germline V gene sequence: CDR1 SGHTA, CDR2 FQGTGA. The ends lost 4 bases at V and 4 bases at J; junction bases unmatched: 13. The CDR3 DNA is TGTGCCAGCAGCTCCGCCGGGTCCGCGGGAGGTTCAGATACGCAGTATTTT. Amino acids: CASSSAGSAGGSDTQYF.

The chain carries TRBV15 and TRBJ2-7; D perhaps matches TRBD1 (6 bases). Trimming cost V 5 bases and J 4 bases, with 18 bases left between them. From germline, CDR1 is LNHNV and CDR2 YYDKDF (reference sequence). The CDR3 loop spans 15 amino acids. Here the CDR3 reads CATSGGQTRIYEQYF. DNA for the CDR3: TGTGCCACCAGCGGCGGACAGACCCGAATTTACGAGCAGTACTTC. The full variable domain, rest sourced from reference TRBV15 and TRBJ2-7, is DAMVIQNPRYQVTQFGKPVTLSCSQTLNHNVMYWYQQKSSQAPKLLFHYYDKDFNNEADTPDNFQSRRPNTSFCFLDIRSPGLGDTAMYLCATSGGQTRIYEQYFGPGTRLTVT.

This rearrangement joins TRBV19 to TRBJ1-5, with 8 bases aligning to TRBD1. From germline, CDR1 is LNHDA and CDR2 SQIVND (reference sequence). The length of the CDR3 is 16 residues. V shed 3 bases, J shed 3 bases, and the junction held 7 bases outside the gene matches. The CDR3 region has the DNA TGTGCCAGTAGTATTTGGGGGGGACAGGTCAATCAGCCCCAGCATTTT. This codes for CASSIWGGQVNQPQHF.

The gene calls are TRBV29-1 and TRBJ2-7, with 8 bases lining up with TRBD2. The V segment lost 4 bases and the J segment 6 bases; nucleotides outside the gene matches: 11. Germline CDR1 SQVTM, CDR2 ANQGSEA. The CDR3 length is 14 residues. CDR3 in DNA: TGCAGCGTTGTCCGGGAGGGCCGGAGGGGCGAGCAGTACTTC. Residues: CSVVREGRRGEQYF.

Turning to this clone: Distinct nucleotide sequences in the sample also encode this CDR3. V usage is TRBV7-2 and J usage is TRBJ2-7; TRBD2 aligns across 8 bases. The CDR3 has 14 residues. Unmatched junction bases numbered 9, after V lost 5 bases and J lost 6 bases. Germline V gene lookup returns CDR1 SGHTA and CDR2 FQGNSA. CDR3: CASSPGGRGREQYF. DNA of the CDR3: TGTGCCAGCAGCCCGGGGGGGAGGGGTCGCGAGCAGTACTTC.

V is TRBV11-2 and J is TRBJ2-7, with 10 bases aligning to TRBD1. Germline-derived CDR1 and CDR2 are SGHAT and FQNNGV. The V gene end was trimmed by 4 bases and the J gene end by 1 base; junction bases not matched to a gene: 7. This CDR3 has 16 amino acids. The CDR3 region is CASSYTGTGVSYEQYF. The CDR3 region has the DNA TGTGCCAGCAGCTATACCGGGACAGGGGTTTCCTACGAGCAGTACTTC.

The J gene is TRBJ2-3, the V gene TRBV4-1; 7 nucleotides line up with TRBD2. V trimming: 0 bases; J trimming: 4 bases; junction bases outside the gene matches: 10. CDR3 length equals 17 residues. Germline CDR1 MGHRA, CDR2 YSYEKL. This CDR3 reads CASSQDGGGGDADTQYF. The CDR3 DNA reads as TGCGCCAGCAGCCAAGATGGTGGTGGGGGGGACGCAGATACGCAGTATTTT.

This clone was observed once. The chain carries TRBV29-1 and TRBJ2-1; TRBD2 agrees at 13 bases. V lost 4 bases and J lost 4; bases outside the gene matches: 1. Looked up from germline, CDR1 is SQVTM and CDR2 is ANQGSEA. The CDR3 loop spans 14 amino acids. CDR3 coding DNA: TGCAGCGTTGGACTAGCGGGAGGTTACAATGAGCAGTTCTTC. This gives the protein CSVGLAGGYNEQFF.

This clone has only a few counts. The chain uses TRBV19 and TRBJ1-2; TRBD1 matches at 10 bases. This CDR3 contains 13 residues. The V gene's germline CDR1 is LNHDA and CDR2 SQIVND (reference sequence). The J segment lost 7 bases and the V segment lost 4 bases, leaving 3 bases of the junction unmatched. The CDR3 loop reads CASSRQGASGYTF. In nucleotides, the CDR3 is TGTGCCAGTAGTAGACAGGGGGCCAGTGGCTACACCTTC. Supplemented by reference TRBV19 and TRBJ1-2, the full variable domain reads DGGITQSPKYLFRKEGQNVTLSCEQNLNHDAMYWYRQDPGQGLRLIYYSQIVNDFQKGDIAEGYSVSREKKESFPLTVTSAQKNPTAFYLCASSRQGASGYTFGSGTRLTVV.

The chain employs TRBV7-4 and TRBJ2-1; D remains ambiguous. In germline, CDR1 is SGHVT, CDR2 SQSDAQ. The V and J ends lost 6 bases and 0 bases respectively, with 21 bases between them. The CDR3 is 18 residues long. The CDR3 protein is CASSYTPDQTVSYNEQFF. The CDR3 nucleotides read TGTGCCAGCAGTTACACACCCGATCAGACTGTCTCCTACAATGAGCAGTTCTTC.

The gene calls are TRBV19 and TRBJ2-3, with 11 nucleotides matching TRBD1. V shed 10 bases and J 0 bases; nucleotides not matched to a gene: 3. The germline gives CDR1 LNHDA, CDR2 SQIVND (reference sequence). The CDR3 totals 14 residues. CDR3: CATRDRGSTDTQYF. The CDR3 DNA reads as TGTGCCACCCGGGACAGGGGGAGCACAGATACGCAGTATTTT.

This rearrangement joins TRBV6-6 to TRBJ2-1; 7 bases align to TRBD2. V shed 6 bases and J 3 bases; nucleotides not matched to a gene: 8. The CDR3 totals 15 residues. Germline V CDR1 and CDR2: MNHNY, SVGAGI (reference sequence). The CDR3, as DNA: TGTGCCAGCAGCCCTAGCGGAGGGGTCTACAATGAGCAGTTCTTC. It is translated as CASSPSGGVYNEQFF.

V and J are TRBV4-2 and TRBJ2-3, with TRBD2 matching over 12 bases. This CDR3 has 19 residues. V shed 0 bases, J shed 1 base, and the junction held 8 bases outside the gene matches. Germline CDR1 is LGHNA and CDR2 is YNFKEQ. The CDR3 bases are TGTGCCAGCAGCCAAGAATGGTCTAGCGGGAGGGCAGGCACAGATACGCAGTATTTT. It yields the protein CASSQEWSSGRAGTDTQYF.

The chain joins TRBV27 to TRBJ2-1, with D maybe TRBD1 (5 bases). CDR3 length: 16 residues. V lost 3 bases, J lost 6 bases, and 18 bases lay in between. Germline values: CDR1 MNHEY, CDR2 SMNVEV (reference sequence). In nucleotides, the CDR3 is TGTGCCAGCAGTTTCCTTCCGGTCTCTAGGGGCAATGAGCAGTTCTTC. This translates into CASSFLPVSRGNEQFF.

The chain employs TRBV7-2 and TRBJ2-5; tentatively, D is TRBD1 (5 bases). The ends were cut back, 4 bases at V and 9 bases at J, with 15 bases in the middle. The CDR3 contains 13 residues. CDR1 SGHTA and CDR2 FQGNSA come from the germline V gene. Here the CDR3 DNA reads TGTGCCAGCAGCTATGACAGTTATCGGGCCCAGTACTTC. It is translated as CASSYDSYRAQYF.

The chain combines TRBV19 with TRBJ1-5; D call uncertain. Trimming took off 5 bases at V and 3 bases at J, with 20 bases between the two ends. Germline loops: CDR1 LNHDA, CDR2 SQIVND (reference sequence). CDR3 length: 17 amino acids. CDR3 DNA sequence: TGTGCCAGTAGTTCGAAACAGCCCAGCATTCTCAATCAGCCCCAGCATTTT. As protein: CASSSKQPSILNQPQHF.